Reported below is one T cell receptor beta chain. Its target is not known. The data belong to a study of beta chain features in type 1 diabetes. The study's findings and limits: Possibly, sequencing cDNA over-represented cells that had high TCR expression levels. Comparison showed that naive, central memory and Treg TCRB repertoires appeared more similar among patients than among healthy donors. VDJ junctions from patients with type 1 diabetes contained fewer insertions and more deletions.

Staining for CD45RO/CCR7/CD25/CD127/CD95/CD27 allowed sorting of CD4+ naive, central memory, regulatory and stem cell-like memory cells. Reverse transcribing all isolated RNA meant expressed TCRB transcripts were sequenced. TCRdb's copy holds only in-frame clones and misses some; the assay was immunoSEQ multiplex PCR. Of 350,000 to 450,000 clones listed, approximately 15% are singletons. The sequence was obtained from a man between 25 and 39 years old in good health. Sequenced material: naive CD4+ T cells from blood.

The CDR3 DNA is TGTGCCAGCAGTTACACAGGGGGCGGAGAGACCCAGTACTTC. Its translation is CASSYTGGGETQYF. The rearrangement joins TRBV6-5 to TRBJ2-5; TRBD1 matches 9 bases. V dropped 2 bases and J dropped 4; count of bases not matched to a gene: 2. Germline V gene sequence: CDR1 MNHEY, CDR2 SVGAGI. The CDR3 loop spans 14 amino acids.